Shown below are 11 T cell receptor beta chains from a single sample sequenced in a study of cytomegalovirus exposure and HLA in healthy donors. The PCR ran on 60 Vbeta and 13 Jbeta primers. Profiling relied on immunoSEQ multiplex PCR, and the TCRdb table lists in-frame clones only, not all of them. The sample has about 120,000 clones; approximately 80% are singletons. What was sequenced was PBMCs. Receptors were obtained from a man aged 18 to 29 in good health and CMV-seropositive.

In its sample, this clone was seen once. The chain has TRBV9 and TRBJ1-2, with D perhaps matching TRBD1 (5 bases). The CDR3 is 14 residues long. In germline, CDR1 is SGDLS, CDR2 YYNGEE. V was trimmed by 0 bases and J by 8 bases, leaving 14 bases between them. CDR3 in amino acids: CASSVETGAGGYTF. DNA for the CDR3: TGTGCCAGCAGCGTAGAAACAGGCGCCGGGGGCTACACCTTC. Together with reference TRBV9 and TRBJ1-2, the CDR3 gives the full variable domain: DSGVTQTPKHLITATGQRVTLRCSPRSGDLSVYWYQQSLDQGLQFLIQYYNGEERAKGNILERFSAQQFPDLHSELNLSSLELGDSALYFCASSVETGAGGYTFGSGTRLTVV.

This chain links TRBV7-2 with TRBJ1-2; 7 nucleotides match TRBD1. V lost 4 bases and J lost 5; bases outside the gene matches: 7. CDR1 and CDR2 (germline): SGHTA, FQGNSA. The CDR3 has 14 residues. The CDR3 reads CASSSHRGAYGYTF. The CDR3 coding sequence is TGTGCCAGCAGCTCCCACAGGGGTGCATATGGCTACACCTTC.

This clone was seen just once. The CDR3 is CATLQGHTIYF. As DNA, the CDR3 is TGTGCCACCCTACAGGGACACACCATATATTTT. The chain has TRBV6-5 and TRBJ1-3, with a possible D match to TRBD1 (6 bases). This CDR3 has 11 amino acids. Trimming took off 10 bases at V and 8 bases at J, with 12 bases between the two ends. Germline-derived CDR1 and CDR2 are MNHEY and SVGAGI.

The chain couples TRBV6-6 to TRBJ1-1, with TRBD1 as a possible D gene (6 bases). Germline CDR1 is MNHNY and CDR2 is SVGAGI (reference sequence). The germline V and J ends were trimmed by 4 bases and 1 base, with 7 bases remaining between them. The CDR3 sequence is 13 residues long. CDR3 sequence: CASSWDTNTEAFF. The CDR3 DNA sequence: TGTGCCAGCAGTTGGGACACGAACACTGAAGCTTTCTTT.

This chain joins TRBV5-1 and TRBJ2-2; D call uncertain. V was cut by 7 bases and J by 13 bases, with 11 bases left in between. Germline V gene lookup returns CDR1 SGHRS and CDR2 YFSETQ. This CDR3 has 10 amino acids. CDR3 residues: CASSLCVLFF. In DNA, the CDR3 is TGCGCCAGCTCTCTCTGTGTGCTGTTTTTT.

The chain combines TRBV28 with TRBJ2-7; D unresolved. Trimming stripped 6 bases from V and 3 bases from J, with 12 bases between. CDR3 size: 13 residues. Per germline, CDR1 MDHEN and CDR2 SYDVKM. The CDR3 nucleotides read TGTGCCAGCAGGAGGTCCCCCGTCTACGAGCAGTACTTC. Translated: CASRRSPVYEQYF.

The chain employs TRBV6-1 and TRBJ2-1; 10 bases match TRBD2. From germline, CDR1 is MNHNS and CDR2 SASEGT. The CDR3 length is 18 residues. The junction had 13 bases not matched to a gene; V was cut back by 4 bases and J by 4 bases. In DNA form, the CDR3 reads TGTGCCAGCAGTGGCGGACTAGCGGCCGTGAACCCTTACAATGAGCAGTTCTTC. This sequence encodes CASSGGLAAVNPYNEQFF.

The CDR3 is CASSELQAYEQYF. As DNA, the CDR3 is TGTGCCAGCAGTGAATTGCAAGCCTACGAGCAGTACTTC. This rearrangement joins TRBV6-1 to TRBJ2-5; D gene uncertain. The DNA end is more similar to TRBJ2-7, so the J call may be wrong. CDR3 length equals 13 residues. The V gene's germline CDR1 is MNHNS and CDR2 SASEGT.

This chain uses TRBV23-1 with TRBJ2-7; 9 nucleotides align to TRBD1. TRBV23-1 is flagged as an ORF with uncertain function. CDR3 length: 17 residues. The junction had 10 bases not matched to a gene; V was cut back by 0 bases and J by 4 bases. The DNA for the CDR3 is TGCGCCAGCAGTCAATCTAAGAGGGACAGGGAGGGATACGAGCAGTACTTC. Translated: CASSQSKRDREGYEQYF.

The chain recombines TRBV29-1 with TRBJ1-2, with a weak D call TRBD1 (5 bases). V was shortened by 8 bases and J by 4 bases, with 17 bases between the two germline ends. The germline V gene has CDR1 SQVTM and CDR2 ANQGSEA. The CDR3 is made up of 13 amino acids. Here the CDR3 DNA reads TGCAGCACCGCACCGGGGGACTCCTATGGCTACACCTTC. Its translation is CSTAPGDSYGYTF.

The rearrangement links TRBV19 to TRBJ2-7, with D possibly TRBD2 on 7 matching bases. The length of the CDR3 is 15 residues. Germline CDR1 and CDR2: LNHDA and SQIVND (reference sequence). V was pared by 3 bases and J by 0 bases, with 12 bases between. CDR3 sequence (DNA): TGTGCCAGTAGTATTACGGGGGGCGACTCCTACGAGCAGTACTTC. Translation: CASSITGGDSYEQYF.